This TCR beta chain was profiled in a study of CD8+ T cells in alopecia areata. Trimming stripped 7 bases from V and 0 bases from J, with 4 bases between. CDR1 and CDR2 (germline): SQVTM, ANQGSEA. The CDR3 length is 12 residues. Treatment indicated: oral pan-JAK inhibitor, 5-10 mg twice daily. RNA extraction was followed by reverse transcription into cDNA, which acted as the sequencing template. Profiling relied on immunoSEQ multiplex PCR, and the TCRdb table lists in-frame clones only, not all of them. Among about 200,000 clones listed, more than 55% were seen once. The source of this sequence is a human donor with alopecia areata. The chain combines TRBV29-1 with TRBJ2-6, with no clear D. Sequencing used CD4+ T cells sorted from blood, obtained at week 4, from a patient treated with tofacitinib. The CDR3 DNA reads as TGCAGCGCAGTCTCTGGGGCCAACGTCCTGACTTTC. Translation: CSAVSGANVLTF.